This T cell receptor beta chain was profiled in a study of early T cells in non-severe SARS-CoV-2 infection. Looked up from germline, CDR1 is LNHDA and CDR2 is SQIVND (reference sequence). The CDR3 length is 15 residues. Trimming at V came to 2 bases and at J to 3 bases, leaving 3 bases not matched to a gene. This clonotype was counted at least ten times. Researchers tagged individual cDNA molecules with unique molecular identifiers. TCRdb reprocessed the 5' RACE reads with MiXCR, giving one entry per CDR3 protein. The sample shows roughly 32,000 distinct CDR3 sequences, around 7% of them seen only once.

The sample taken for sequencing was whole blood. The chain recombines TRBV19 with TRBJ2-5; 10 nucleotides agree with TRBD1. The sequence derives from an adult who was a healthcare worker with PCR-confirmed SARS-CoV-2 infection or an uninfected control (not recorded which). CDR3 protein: CASSIPGQGKETQYF. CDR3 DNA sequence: TGTGCCAGTAGTATACCGGGACAGGGGAAAGAGACCCAGTACTTC.